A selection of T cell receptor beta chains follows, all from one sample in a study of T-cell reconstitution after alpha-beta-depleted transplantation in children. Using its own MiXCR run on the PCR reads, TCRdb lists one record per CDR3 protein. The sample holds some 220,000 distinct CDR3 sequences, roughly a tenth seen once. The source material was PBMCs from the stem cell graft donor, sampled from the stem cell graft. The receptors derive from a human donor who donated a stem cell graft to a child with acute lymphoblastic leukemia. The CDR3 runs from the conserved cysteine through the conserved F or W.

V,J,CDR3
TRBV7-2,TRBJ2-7,CASSSGTGFEQYF
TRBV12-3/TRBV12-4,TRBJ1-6,CASSLRGPQDSPLHF
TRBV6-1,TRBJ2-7,CASSLGRTATYEQYF
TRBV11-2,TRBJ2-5,CASSFGRRETQYF
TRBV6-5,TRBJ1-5,CASSYSRAGGFGNQPQHF
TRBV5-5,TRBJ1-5,CASSLDRGIGNQPQHF
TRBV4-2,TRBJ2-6,CASSQDGVAGGLFGGANVLTF
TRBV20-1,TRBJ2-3,CSAGGGPGTSPLADTQYF
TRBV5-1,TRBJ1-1,CASSSSDRVSAEAFF
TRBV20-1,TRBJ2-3,CSASNPAGSTDTQYF
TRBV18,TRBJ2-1,CASSPPTGAYNEQFF
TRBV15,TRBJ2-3,CATSRGERGLTDTQYF
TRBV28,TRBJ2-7,CASSLSGIYEQYF
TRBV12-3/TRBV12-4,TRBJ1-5,CASSFNRAQHF
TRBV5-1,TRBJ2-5,CASSLRLAGAQETQYF
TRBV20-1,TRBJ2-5,CSARRPGTEKETQYF
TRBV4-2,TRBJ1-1,CASSFYSEAFF
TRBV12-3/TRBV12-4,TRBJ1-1,CASSFGPQMNTEAFF
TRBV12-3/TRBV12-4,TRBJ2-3,CASTSGTGTDTQYF
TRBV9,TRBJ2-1,CASSVDVNEQFF
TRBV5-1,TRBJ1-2,CASGGTGSYGYTF
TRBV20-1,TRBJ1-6,CSARTGWSPLHF
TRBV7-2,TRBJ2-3,CASSRTGGRDTQYF
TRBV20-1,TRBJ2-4,CSARDRVGGAKNIQYF
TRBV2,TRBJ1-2,CASSEVGAYGYTF
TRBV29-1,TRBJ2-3,CSGLAGESDTQYF
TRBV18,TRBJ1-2,CASSLGQGYANTF
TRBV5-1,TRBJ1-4,CASSLSGRTTNEKLFF
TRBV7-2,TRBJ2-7,CASSLGNLNERSNYEQYF
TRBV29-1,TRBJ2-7,CSVARGGSYEQYF
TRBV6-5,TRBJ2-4,CASKGQGVIQYF
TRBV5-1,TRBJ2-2,CASNTLPRISGELFF
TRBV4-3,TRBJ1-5,CASSQDGNSNQPQHF
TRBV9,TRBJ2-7,CASSATVESSSYEQYF
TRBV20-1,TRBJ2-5,CSATTVAGDETQYF
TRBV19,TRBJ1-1,CASSTPWGVNTEAFF
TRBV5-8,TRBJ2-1,CASSIDKSSYNEQFF